A single sample gave rise to the 24 T cell receptor beta chains below, sequenced in a study of shared clonotypes between healthy human individuals. The naive CD8 population came from CD45RO-negative cells selected for CCR7, without terminally differentiated effector memory CD45RA+ cells. The method was immunoSEQ multiplex PCR; TCRdb's version includes in-frame clones alone and lacks a portion of them. Of about 2.1 million clones listed, over 85% are singletons. The sample comprised naive CD8+ T cells from PBMCs. Receptors originate from a man between 18 and 35 years old in good health. Some clones in this sample may be carry-over from other donors' samples.

The J gene is TRBJ1-1, the V gene TRBV28; D is unclear. The germline V and J ends were trimmed by 5 bases and 6 bases, with 16 bases remaining between them. Germline V gives CDR1 MDHEN, CDR2 SYDVKM. The CDR3 contains 14 residues. As DNA, the CDR3 is TGTGCCAGCAGTGAGGCTCTCAACTACCCTGAAGCTTTCTTT. It is translated as CASSEALNYPEAFF.

In nucleotides, the CDR3 is TGTGCCAGCAGCGTACTAACGACAGATACGCAGTATTTT. Translation gives CASSVLTTDTQYF. The V gene is TRBV9, the J gene TRBJ2-3; the D is unclear. The CDR3 totals 13 residues. The ends were cut back, 1 base at V and 3 bases at J, with 6 bases in the middle. Germline V gene sequence: CDR1 SGDLS, CDR2 YYNGEE.

About this clone: The sample holds other DNA sequences that translate to the same CDR3. J is TRBJ2-1 and V is TRBV25-1, with D possibly called TRBD1 or TRBD2 (5 bases each). This CDR3 region has 14 residues. V was shortened by 2 bases and J by 1 base, with 6 bases between the two germline ends. Germline CDR1 and CDR2: MGHDK and SYGVNS. In DNA form, the CDR3 reads TGTGCCAGCAGTGAAGGGACGTCCTACAATGAGCAGTTCTTC. Amino acid sequence: CASSEGTSYNEQFF.

The V call is TRBV27, the J call TRBJ1-3, with D possibly being TRBD1 (6 bases). The V end was cut by 4 bases, the J end by 4 bases, with 14 bases between. CDR1 and CDR2 (germline): MNHEY, SMNVEV (reference sequence). This CDR3 spans 15 amino acids. The CDR3 region is CASSSRGGPGNTIYF. Here the CDR3 DNA reads TGTGCCAGCAGTTCTCGAGGGGGGCCAGGAAACACCATATATTTT.

The genes are TRBV28 and TRBJ2-1, with 9 positions matching TRBD2. The V and J ends lost 4 bases and 8 bases, in that order; junction bases with no gene match: 12. The germline CDR1 and CDR2 sequences are MDHEN and SYDVKM. CDR3 size: 16 residues. This CDR3 reads CASSWTIAGEGDEQFF. The CDR3 nucleotides read TGTGCCAGCAGTTGGACTATAGCGGGAGAGGGGGATGAGCAGTTCTTC.

The rearrangement links TRBV11-2 to TRBJ2-7; tentatively, D is TRBD1 (6 bases). The CDR3 covers 15 residues. V was trimmed by 5 bases and J by 5 bases, leaving 19 bases between them. Looked up from germline, CDR1 is SGHAT and CDR2 is FQNNGV. The CDR3 DNA reads TGTGCCAGCAGCCGCCTCGGGACCAGGGGCCACGAGCAGTACTTC. It encodes CASSRLGTRGHEQYF.

CDR3 residues: CASNIRDYSDGELFF. CDR3 DNA sequence: TGTGCCAGCAACATAAGGGACTATTCAGACGGGGAGCTGTTTTTT. This chain joins TRBV28 and TRBJ2-2; 7 bases fit TRBD2. The CDR3 is 15 residues long. CDR1 is MDHEN, CDR2 SYDVKM, per germline. The V gene end was trimmed by 7 bases and the J gene end by 7 bases; junction bases not matched to a gene: 12.

CDR3 nucleotides: TGCGCCAGCAGCCGCCACAGACAGGGGGCCTACGAGCAGTACTTC. The encoded protein is CASSRHRQGAYEQYF. The rearrangement uses TRBV4-1 and TRBJ2-7; 9 nucleotides line up with TRBD1. Germline CDR1 and CDR2: MGHRA and YSYEKL. The junction had 6 bases not matched to a gene; V was cut back by 4 bases and J by 2 bases. The CDR3 contains 15 residues.

The V call is TRBV27, the J call TRBJ1-5; no firm D call. V dropped 5 bases and J dropped 5 bases, with 10 bases sitting between them. The CDR3 is 13 amino acids. CDR1 and CDR2 (germline): MNHEY, SMNVEV (reference sequence). CDR3 DNA: TGTGCCAGCAGTCTCGGGGTTCATCAGCCCCAGCATTTT. It translates to CASSLGVHQPQHF.

The chain employs TRBV30 and TRBJ2-1, with D possibly TRBD2 on 5 matching bases. Germline V gene data show CDR1 as GTSNPN and CDR2 as SVGIG (reference sequence). The CDR3 runs to 15 residues. Deletions cut 5 bases from V and 4 bases from J, with 18 bases between. The CDR3 sequence is CAWDPGIHEYNEQFF. The CDR3 DNA follows: TGTGCCTGGGACCCGGGGATACATGAGTACAATGAGCAGTTCTTC.

CDR3 coding DNA: TGTGCCAGCAGTTCTCGGGACAATCCAGAGCAGTTCTTC. It yields the protein CASSSRDNPEQFF. The chain couples TRBV28 to TRBJ2-1; perhaps TRBD1 as D (6 bases). The CDR3 runs 13 residues. Germline CDR1 is MDHEN and CDR2 is SYDVKM. V shed 4 bases and J shed 10 bases, with 14 bases lying between them.

On this clone itself: The sample holds other DNA sequences that translate to the same CDR3. This chain connects TRBV27 to TRBJ2-7; D possibly corresponds to TRBD1 (6 bases). V lost 0 bases and J lost 0, with 9 bases in between. Germline V gives CDR1 MNHEY, CDR2 SMNVEV (reference sequence). The CDR3 covers 15 residues. The CDR3, as DNA: TGTGCCAGCAGTTTATCGCTGGACAGCTCCTACGAGCAGTACTTC. It specifies CASSLSLDSSYEQYF.

The chain carries TRBV5-1 and TRBJ2-7; D may match TRBD1 or TRBD2 (5 bases each). The CDR3 length is 15 residues. Trimming left V 0 bases short and J 2 bases short, with 12 bases between. Germline loops: CDR1 SGHRS, CDR2 YFSETQ. CDR3 loop: CASSLVNRGAYEQYF. The CDR3 coding sequence is TGCGCCAGCAGCTTGGTAAACAGAGGGGCCTACGAGCAGTACTTC.

J is TRBJ1-5 and V is TRBV6-6; 9 positions agree with TRBD1. J was trimmed by 6 bases and V by 6 bases; bases with no gene match: 12. Germline V gene lookup returns CDR1 MNHNY and CDR2 SVGAGI (reference sequence). This CDR3 has 16 amino acids. This chain's CDR3 is CASREAQTGGPQPQHF. The CDR3 region has the DNA TGTGCCAGCAGGGAGGCCCAGACAGGGGGACCTCAGCCCCAGCATTTT.

The J gene is TRBJ2-7, the V gene TRBV5-5, with a weak D call TRBD1 (5 bases). Per germline, CDR1 SGHKS and CDR2 YYEKEE (reference sequence). The CDR3 is made up of 14 amino acids. Trimming shortened V by 3 bases and J by 5 bases, and 15 bases separated the two germline ends. DNA of the CDR3: TGTGCCAGCAGCTCCGGGCCCCAGGGTGACGAGCAGTACTTC. This gives the protein CASSSGPQGDEQYF.

The rearrangement links TRBV14 to TRBJ1-2; D call uncertain. The V gene's germline CDR1 is SGHDN and CDR2 FVKESK. The CDR3 runs to 13 residues. Trimming shortened V by 0 bases and J by 3 bases, and 5 bases separated the two germline ends. CDR3 residues: CASSQDNHYGYTF. In DNA form, the CDR3 reads TGTGCCAGCAGCCAAGACAACCACTATGGCTACACCTTC. Using reference TRBV14 and TRBJ1-2 for the parts outside the CDR3, the full variable domain is EAGVTQFPSHSVIEKGQTVTLRCDPISGHDNLYWYRRVMGKEIKFLLHFVKESKQDESGMPNNRFLAERTGGTYSTLKVQPAELEDSGVYFCASSQDNHYGYTFGSGTRLTVV.

The chain recombines TRBV2 with TRBJ1-5; D gene ambiguous. The V gene's germline CDR1 is SNHLY and CDR2 FYNNEI. This CDR3 is built from 16 residues. Trimming took 0 bases from V and 6 from J, leaving 15 bases between them. CDR3 protein: CASSEAIPTAGQPQHF. The CDR3 DNA reads TGTGCCAGCAGTGAAGCGATCCCCACGGCTGGTCAGCCCCAGCATTTT.

The chain carries TRBV9 and TRBJ1-1; weak D call: TRBD1 (6 bases). The CDR3 has 17 amino acids. Looked up from germline, CDR1 is SGDLS and CDR2 is YYNGEE. V gave up 4 bases and J gave up 1 base, with 20 bases separating them. CDR3: CASSPGKGVPTNTEAFF. Written as DNA, the CDR3 is TGTGCCAGCAGCCCCGGGAAGGGGGTTCCAACGAACACTGAAGCTTTCTTT. The variable domain in full, completed from reference TRBV9 and TRBJ1-1, reads DSGVTQTPKHLITATGQRVTLRCSPRSGDLSVYWYQQSLDQGLQFLIQYYNGEERAKGNILERFSAQQFPDLHSELNLSSLELGDSALYFCASSPGKGVPTNTEAFFGQGTRLTVV.

The rearrangement links TRBV27 to TRBJ2-3, with TRBD2 matching 14 bases. V lost 3 bases, J lost 7 bases, and 6 bases stayed unmatched. Germline V gene lookup returns CDR1 MNHEY and CDR2 SMNVEV (reference sequence). The CDR3 runs 16 residues. CDR3 sequence (DNA): TGTGCCAGCAGTTTGCCGGGACTAGCGGGAGTATATACGCAGTATTTT. Encoded protein: CASSLPGLAGVYTQYF.

The CDR3 sequence: CASSLDSAKLNTEAFF. The CDR3 nucleotides read TGTGCCAGCAGTTTAGACAGCGCAAAGTTGAACACTGAAGCTTTCTTT. J is TRBJ1-1 and V is TRBV27; D possibly corresponds to TRBD1 (5 bases). Germline CDR1 reads MNHEY; CDR2 reads SMNVEV (reference sequence). The V and J ends lost 2 bases and 0 bases respectively, with 13 bases between them. The CDR3 is made up of 16 amino acids.

This chain links TRBV10-3 with TRBJ2-5, with D maybe TRBD1 (6 bases). The CDR3 runs 13 residues. Germline V lookup: CDR1 ENHRY, CDR2 SYGVKD. The ends were cut back, 6 bases at V and 2 bases at J, with 10 bases in the middle. CDR3 region: CAIRDGQQETQYF. CDR3 nucleotides: TGTGCCATCAGAGACGGACAGCAAGAGACCCAGTACTTC.

V gene TRBV19 combines with J gene TRBJ2-5; D may be TRBD1 or TRBD2 (5 bases each). The germline V gene has CDR1 LNHDA and CDR2 SQIVND (reference sequence). This CDR3 has 16 residues. V lost 6 bases, J lost 3 bases, and 20 bases lay in between. CDR3 nucleotide sequence: TGTGCCAGTAGCCCCCTCGGGGAAGGGGTAGAAGAGACCCAGTACTTC. Translation: CASSPLGEGVEETQYF.

The gene calls are TRBV7-9 and TRBJ2-7; D perhaps matches TRBD1 (6 bases). CDR1 SEHNR and CDR2 FQNEAQ come from the germline V gene (reference sequence). Trimming took off 5 bases at V and 6 bases at J, with 17 bases between the two ends. This CDR3 spans 14 amino acids. CDR3 DNA sequence: TGTGCCAGCAGCCCGACAACAGGGTTAGGCGAGCAGTACTTC. Translated: CASSPTTGLGEQYF.

This chain uses TRBV28 with TRBJ2-3; perhaps TRBD2 as D (5 bases). Germline CDR1 is MDHEN and CDR2 is SYDVKM. With 5 bases removed from V and 4 bases from J, the gap between germline ends came to 16 bases. This CDR3 contains 15 residues. CDR3 bases: TGTGCCAGCAGTCTGACTAATCTAGGGCCAGATACGCAGTATTTT. Translated, it gives CASSLTNLGPDTQYF.